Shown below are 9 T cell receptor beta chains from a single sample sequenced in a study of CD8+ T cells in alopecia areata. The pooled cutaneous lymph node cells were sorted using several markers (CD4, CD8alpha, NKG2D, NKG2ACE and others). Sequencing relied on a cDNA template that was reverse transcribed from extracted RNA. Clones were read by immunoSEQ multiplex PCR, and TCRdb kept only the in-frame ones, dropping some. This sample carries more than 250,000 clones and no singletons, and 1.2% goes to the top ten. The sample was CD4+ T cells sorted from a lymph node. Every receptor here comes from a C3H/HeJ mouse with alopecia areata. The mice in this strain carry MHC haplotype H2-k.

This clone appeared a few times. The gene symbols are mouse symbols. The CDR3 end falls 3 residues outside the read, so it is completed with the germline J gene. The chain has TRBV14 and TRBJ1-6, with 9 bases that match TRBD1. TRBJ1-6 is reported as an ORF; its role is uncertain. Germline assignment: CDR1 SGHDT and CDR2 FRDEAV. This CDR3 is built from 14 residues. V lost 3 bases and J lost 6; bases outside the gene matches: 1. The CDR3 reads CASSWTGVNSPLYF. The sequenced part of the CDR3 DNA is TGTGCCAGCAGTTGGACAGGGGTTAATTCGCCC.

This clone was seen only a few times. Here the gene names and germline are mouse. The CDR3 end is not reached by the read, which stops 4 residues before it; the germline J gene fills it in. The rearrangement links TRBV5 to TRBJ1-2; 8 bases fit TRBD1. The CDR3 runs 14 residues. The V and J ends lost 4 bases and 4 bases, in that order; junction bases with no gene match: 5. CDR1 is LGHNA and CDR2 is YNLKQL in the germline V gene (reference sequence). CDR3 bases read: TGTGCCAGCAGCCCGACAGGGGAGAGCTCC. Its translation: CASSPTGESS. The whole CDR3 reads CASSPTGESSDYTF.

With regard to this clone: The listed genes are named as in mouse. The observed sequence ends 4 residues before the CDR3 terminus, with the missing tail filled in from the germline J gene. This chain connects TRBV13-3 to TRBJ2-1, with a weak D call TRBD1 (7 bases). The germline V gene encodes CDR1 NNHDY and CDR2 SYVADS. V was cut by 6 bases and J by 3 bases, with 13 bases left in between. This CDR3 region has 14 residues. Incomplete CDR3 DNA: TGTGCCAGCAAGGGGGCAGGGCGCTATGCT. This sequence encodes CASKGAGRYA. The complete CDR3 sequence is CASKGAGRYAEQFF.

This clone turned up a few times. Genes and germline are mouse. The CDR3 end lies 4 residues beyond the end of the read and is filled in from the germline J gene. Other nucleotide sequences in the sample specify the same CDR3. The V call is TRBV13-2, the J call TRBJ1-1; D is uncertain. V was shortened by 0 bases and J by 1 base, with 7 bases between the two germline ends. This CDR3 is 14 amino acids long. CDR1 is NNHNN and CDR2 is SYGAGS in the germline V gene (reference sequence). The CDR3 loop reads CASGDAAGNTEVFF. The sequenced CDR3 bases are TGTGCCAGCGGTGATGCGGCAGGGAACACA.

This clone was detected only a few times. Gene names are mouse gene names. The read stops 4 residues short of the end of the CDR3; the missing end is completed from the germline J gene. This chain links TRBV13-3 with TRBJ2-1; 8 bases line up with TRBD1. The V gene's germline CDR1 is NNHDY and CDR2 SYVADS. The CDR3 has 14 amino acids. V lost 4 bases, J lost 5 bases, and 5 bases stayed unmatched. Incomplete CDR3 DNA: TGTGCCAGCAGTACAGGGGGAAAGGATGCT. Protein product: CASSTGGKDA. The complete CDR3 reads CASSTGGKDAEQFF.

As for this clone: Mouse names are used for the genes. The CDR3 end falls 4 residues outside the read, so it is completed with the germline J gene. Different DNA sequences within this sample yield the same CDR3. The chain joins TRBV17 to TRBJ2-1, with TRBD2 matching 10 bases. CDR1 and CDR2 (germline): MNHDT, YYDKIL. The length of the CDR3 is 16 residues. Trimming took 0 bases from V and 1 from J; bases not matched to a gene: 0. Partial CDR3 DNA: TGTGCTAGCAGTAGAGACTGGGGGGGCAACTATGCT. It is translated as CASSRDWGGNYA. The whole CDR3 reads CASSRDWGGNYAEQFF.

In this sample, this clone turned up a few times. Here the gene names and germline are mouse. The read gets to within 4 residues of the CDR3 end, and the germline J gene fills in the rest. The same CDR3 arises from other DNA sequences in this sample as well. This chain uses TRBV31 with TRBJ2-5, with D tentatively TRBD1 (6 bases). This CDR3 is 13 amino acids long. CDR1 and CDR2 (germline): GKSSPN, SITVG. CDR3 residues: CAWSLQGWDTQYF. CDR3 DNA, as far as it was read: TGTGCCTGGAGTCTGCAGGGGTGGGAC.

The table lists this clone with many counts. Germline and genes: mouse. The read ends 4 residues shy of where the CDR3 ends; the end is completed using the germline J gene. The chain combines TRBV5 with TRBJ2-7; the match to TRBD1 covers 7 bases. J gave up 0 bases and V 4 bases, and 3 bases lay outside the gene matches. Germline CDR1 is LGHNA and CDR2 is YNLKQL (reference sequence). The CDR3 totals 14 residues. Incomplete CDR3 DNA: TGTGCCAGCAGCCTCCGGGACAGCTCCTAT. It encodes CASSLRDSSY. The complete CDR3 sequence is CASSLRDSSYEQYF.

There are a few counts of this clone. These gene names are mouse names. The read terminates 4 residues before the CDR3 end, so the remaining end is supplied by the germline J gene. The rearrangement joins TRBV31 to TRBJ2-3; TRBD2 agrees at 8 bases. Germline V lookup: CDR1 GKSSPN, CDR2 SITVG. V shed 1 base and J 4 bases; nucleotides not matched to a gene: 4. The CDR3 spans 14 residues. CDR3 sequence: CAWSRGGAPETLYF. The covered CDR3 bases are TGTGCCTGGAGTCGGGGGGGGGCGCCAGAA.